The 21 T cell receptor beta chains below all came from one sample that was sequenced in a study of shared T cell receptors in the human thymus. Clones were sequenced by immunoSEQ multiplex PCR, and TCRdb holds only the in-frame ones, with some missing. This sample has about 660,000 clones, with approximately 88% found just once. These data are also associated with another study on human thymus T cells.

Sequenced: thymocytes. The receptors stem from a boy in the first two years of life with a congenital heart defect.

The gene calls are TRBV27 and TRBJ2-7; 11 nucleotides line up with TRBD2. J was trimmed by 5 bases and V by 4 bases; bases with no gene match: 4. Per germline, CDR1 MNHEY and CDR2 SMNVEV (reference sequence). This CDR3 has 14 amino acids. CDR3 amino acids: CASSSTSGTNEQYF. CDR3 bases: TGTGCCAGCAGTTCGACTAGCGGGACCAACGAGCAGTACTTC.

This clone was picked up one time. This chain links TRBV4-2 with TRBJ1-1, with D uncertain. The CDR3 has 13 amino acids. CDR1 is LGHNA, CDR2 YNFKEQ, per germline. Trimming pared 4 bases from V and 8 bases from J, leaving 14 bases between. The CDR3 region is CASSPESGSEAFF. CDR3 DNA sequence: TGTGCCAGCAGCCCGGAGAGCGGGTCGGAAGCTTTCTTT.

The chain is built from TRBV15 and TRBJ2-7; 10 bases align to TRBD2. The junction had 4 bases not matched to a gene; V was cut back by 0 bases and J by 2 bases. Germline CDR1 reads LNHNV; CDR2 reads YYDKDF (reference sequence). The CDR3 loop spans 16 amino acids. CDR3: CATSRDTSGATYEQYF. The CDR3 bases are TGTGCCACCAGCAGAGACACTAGCGGGGCTACCTACGAGCAGTACTTC.

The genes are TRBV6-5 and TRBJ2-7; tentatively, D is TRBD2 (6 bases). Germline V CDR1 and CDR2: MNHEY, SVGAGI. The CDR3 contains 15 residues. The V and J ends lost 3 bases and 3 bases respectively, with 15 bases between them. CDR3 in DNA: TGTGCCAGCAGTTATGGAGGGCCCCTGGACTACGAGCAGTACTTC. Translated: CASSYGGPLDYEQYF.

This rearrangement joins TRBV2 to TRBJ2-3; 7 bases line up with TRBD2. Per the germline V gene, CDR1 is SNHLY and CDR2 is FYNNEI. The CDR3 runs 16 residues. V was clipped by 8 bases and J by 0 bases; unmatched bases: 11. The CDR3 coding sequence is TGTGCCAGCTTACGGGAGGATCTCTATAGCACAGATACGCAGTATTTT. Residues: CASLREDLYSTDTQYF.

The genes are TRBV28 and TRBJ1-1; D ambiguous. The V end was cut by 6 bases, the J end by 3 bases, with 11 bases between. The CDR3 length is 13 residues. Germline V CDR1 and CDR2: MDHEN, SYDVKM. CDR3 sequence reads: CASSPPRYTEAFF. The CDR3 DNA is TGTGCCAGCAGCCCCCCCAGATACACTGAAGCTTTCTTT.

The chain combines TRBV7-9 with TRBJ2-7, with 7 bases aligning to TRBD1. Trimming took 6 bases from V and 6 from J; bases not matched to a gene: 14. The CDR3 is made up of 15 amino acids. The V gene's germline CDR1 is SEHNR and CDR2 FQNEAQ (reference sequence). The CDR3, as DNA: TGTGCCAGCAGTCCAAGAAACCCAACAGGGGCCGAGCAGTACTTC. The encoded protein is CASSPRNPTGAEQYF.

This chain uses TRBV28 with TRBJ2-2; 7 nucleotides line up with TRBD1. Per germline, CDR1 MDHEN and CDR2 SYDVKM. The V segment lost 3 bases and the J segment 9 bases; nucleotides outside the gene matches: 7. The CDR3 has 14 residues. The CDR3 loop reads CASSFDTGVRELFF. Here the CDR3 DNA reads TGTGCCAGCAGTTTTGATACAGGGGTCCGGGAGCTGTTTTTT.

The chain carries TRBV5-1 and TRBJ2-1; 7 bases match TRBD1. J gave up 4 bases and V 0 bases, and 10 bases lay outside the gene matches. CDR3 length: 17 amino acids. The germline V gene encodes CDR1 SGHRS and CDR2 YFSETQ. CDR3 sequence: CASSLGSGGPIYNEQFF. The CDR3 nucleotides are TGCGCCAGCAGCTTGGGATCAGGGGGTCCGATTTACAATGAGCAGTTCTTC.

The chain's CDR3 is CSVAPGKGGYTF. The CDR3 nucleotides read TGCAGCGTTGCTCCGGGGAAGGGTGGCTACACCTTC. The rearrangement uses TRBV29-1 and TRBJ1-2; D gene unclear. This CDR3 has 12 amino acids. Per the germline V gene, CDR1 is SQVTM and CDR2 is ANQGSEA. V dropped 4 bases and J dropped 7 bases, with 13 bases sitting between them.

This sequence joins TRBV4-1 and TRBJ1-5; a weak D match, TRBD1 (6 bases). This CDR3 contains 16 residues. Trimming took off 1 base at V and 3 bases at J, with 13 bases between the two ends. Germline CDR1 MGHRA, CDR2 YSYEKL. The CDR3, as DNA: TGCGCCAGCAGCCAAGCAGGGGATCGGCTCAATCAGCCCCAGCATTTT. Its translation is CASSQAGDRLNQPQHF.

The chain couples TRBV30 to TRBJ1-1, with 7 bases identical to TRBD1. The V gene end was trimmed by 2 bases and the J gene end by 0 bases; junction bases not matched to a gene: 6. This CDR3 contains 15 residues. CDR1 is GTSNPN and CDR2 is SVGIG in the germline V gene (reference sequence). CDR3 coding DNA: TGTGCCTGGAGTAGCACAGGGGCCATGAACACTGAAGCTTTCTTT. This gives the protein CAWSSTGAMNTEAFF.

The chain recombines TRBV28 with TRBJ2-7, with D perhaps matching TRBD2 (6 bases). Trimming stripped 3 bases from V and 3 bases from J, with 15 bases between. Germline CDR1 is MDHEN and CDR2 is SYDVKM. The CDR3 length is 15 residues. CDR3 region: CASSFPQGLIYEQYF. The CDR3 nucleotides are TGTGCCAGCAGTTTTCCCCAGGGACTGATCTACGAGCAGTACTTC.

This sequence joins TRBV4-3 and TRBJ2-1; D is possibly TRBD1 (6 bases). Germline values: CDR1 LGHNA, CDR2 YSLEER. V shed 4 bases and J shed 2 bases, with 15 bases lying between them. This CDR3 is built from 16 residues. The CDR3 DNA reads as TGCGCCAGCAGCCTAGAACTACAGGGAACCTACAATGAGCAGTTCTTC. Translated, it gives CASSLELQGTYNEQFF.

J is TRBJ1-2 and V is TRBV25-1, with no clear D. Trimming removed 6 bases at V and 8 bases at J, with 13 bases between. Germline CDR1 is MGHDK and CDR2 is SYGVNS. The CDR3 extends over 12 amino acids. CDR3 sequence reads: CASSERPGGYTF. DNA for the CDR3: TGTGCCAGCAGCGAAAGGCCCGGGGGCTACACCTTC.

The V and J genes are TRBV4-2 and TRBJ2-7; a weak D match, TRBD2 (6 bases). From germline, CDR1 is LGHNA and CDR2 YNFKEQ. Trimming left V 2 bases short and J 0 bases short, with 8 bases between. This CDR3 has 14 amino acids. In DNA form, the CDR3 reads TGTGCCAGCAGCCAACCGACTAGCTCCTACGAGCAGTACTTC. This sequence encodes CASSQPTSSYEQYF.

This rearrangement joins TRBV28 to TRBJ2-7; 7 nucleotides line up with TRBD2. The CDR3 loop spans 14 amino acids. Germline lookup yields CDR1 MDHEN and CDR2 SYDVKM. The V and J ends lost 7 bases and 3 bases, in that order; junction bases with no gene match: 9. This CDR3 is CASILRRGDYEQYF. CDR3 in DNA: TGTGCCAGCATCCTGCGCCGGGGGGACTACGAGCAGTACTTC. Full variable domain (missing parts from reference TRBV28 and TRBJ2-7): DVKVTQSSRYLVKRTGEKVFLECVQDMDHENMFWYRQDPGLGLRLIYFSYDVKMKEKGDIPEGYSVSREKKERFSLILESASTNQTSMYLCASILRRGDYEQYFGPGTRLTVT.

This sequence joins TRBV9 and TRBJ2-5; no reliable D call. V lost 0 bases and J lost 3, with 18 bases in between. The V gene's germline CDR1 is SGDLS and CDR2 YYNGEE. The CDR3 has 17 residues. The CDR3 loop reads CASSVESGQGPEETQYF. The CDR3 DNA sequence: TGTGCCAGCAGCGTAGAGTCAGGTCAAGGTCCCGAAGAGACCCAGTACTTC.

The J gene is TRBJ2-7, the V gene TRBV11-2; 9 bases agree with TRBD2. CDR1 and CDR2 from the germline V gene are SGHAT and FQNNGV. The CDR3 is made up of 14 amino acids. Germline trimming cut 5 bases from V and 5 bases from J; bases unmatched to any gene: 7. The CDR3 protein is CASSPRVAGDEQYF. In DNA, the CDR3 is TGTGCCAGCAGCCCACGGGTAGCGGGAGACGAGCAGTACTTC.

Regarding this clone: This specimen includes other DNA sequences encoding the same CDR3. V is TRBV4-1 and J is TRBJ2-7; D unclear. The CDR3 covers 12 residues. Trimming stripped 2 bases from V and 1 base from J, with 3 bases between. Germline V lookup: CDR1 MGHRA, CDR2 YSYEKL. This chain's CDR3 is CASSQPSYEQYF. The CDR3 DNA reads TGCGCCAGCAGCCAACCATCCTACGAGCAGTACTTC.

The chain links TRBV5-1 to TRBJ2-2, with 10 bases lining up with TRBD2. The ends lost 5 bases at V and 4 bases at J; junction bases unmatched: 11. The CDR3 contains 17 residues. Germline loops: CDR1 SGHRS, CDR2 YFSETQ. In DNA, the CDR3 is TGCGCCAGCAGTCCTGACCTAGCGGGAGCTGCCACCGGGGAGCTGTTTTTT. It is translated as CASSPDLAGAATGELFF.